The rows below give T cell receptor beta chains drawn from one sample of a study of blood T cell repertoires in COVID-19. The data were produced by immunoSEQ multiplex PCR, yet TCRdb's version contains in-frame clones alone and is incomplete. Altogether tens of thousands of clones are present, around 78% being singletons, with the ten largest covering 15% to 20%. Source material: peripheral blood. These receptors came from a woman of 80 years or more with acute or convalescent COVID-19. Each CDR3 is given with its conserved first and last residue. The D gene is left open where the match is weak. Not all rows give a size; the values are once, few, many and, for expanded clones, a class.

j_gene,d_gene,v_gene,abundance,CDR3aa,CDR3nt
TRBJ1-1,-,TRBV5-1,-,CASSLGPVAEAFF,TGCGCCAGCAGCTTGGGTCCCGTTGCTGAAGCTTTCTTT
TRBJ2-3,-,TRBV3-1/TRBV3-2,-,CASSQKGGLGTDTQYF,TGTGCCAGCAGCCAAAAGGGGGGGCTGGGCACAGATACGCAGTATTTT
TRBJ2-5,-,TRBV5-1,once,CASSPAVGTVQTQYF,TGCGCCAGCAGCCCCGCGGTGGGTACCGTCCAGACCCAGTACTTC
TRBJ1-6,-,TRBV30,-,CAWRVDSQLNLGYSPLHF,TGTGCCTGGAGGGTGGACAGTCAACTGAATCTCGGCTACTCACCCCTCCACTTT
TRBJ2-1,-,TRBV4-2,-,CASSQELRAGYNEQFF,TGTGCCAGCAGCCAAGAGTTGAGGGCTGGATACAATGAGCAGTTCTTC
TRBJ2-3,TRBD2,TRBV24-1,once,CATSPGLAASTDTQYF,TGTGCCACCAGCCCGGGACTAGCGGCTAGCACAGATACGCAGTATTTT
TRBJ1-1,TRBD1,TRBV15,-,CATSRDLATGGLSEAFF,TGTGCCACCAGCAGAGATTTGGCAACAGGGGGTTTATCTGAAGCTTTCTTT
TRBJ1-1,-,TRBV9,-,CASSVGTENTEAFF,TGTGCCAGCAGCGTAGGAACAGAGAACACTGAAGCTTTCTTT
TRBJ1-2,-,TRBV5-7,-,CASSGTGSDGYTF,TGTGCCAGCAGCGGCACAGGGTCGGATGGCTACACCTTC
TRBJ2-1,TRBD2,TRBV10-3,once,CAISPRDTLAGNEQFF,TGTGCCATCAGCCCTAGGGATACCCTAGCGGGGAATGAGCAGTTCTTC
TRBJ2-1,TRBD2,TRBV3-1/TRBV3-2,-,CASSQETELAGVNEQFF,TGTGCCAGCAGCCAAGAGACAGAACTAGCGGGAGTAAATGAGCAGTTCTTC
TRBJ1-1,-,TRBV11-2,-,CASSVGQFTMNTEAFF,TGTGCCAGCAGCGTAGGACAGTTTACCATGAACACTGAAGCTTTCTTT
TRBJ1-5,-,TRBV6-4,-,CASSEGGGNQPQHF,TGTGCCAGCAGTGAGGGAGGGGGGAATCAGCCCCAGCATTTT
TRBJ1-3,-,TRBV3-1/TRBV3-2,-,CASSQDPASAGGNTIYF,TGTGCCAGCAGCCAAGATCCGGCCTCCGCAGGCGGAAACACCATATATTTT
TRBJ2-3,TRBD1,TRBV15,-,CATSRGGQGTDTQYF,TGTGCCACCAGCAGAGGTGGACAGGGAACAGATACGCAGTATTTT
TRBJ2-2,-,TRBV7-9,-,CASSHRGRRGTGELFF,TGTGCCAGCAGCCATAGGGGGAGACGTGGTACCGGGGAGCTGTTTTTT
TRBJ1-2,-,TRBV6-5,-,CASSLGPTYGYTF,TGTGCCAGCAGTTTGGGGCCGACCTATGGCTACACCTTC
TRBJ2-3,-,TRBV3-1/TRBV3-2,-,CASSFGRYTDTQYF,TGTGCCAGCAGCTTTGGGAGGTACACAGATACGCAGTATTTT
TRBJ1-5,-,TRBV29-1,few,CSVGAAGINQPQHF,TGCAGCGTTGGGGCCGCAGGGATCAATCAGCCCCAGCATTTT
TRBJ2-7,TRBD1,TRBV5-6,-,CASSFDRVRAQYF,TGTGCCAGCAGCTTTGACAGGGTAAGGGCGCAGTACTTC
TRBJ2-7,TRBD2,TRBV29-1,-,CSVDAGGIGEQYF,TGCAGCGTTGATGCGGGGGGGATCGGGGAGCAGTACTTC
TRBJ1-1,-,TRBV24-1,-,CATSDDGQNTEAFF,TGTGCCACCAGTGATGACGGACAGAACACTGAAGCTTTCTTT
TRBJ1-3,-,TRBV2,-,CASTRPSGNTIYF,TGTGCCAGCACTCGTCCCTCTGGAAACACCATATATTTT
TRBJ1-1,-,TRBV4-2,-,CASRSPGGGNEAFF,TGTGCCAGCAGGAGTCCGGGAGGGGGAAATGAAGCTTTCTTT
TRBJ1-6,TRBD1,TRBV5-1,-,CASSLAAGGGSPLHF,TGCGCCAGCAGCTTGGCGGCAGGGGGCGGTTCACCCCTCCACTTT
TRBJ2-5,TRBD2,TRBV20-1,-,CSPGGEETQYF,TGCAGTCCGGGGGGGGAAGAGACCCAGTACTTC
TRBJ1-2,TRBD1,TRBV6-5,once,CASSTRLGQAVGYTF,TGTGCCAGCAGCACCCGACTAGGACAGGCGGTTGGCTACACCTTC
TRBJ1-3,-,TRBV7-6,-,CASSLGTGPGNTIYF,TGTGCCAGCAGCTTGGGAACAGGGCCCGGAAACACCATATATTTT
TRBJ2-7,-,TRBV12-5,-,CASGGGASGSYEQYF,TGTGCTAGTGGTGGGGGGGCTAGCGGCTCCTACGAGCAGTACTTC
TRBJ2-7,TRBD1,TRBV18,-,CASSPGQGSYHEQYF,TGTGCCAGCTCACCGGGACAGGGGAGCTACCACGAGCAGTACTTC
TRBJ2-5,TRBD2,TRBV5-1,-,CASSLGTSGGKTQYF,TGCGCCAGCAGCTTGGGGACTAGCGGGGGTAAGACCCAGTACTTC
TRBJ1-2,-,TRBV18,-,CASSPGGKANYGYTF,TGTGCCAGCTCACCGGGAGGTAAAGCTAACTATGGCTACACCTTC
TRBJ1-4,TRBD1,TRBV19,-,CASSQGNEKLFF,TGTGCCAGTTCACAGGGGAATGAAAAACTGTTTTTT
TRBJ2-6,-,TRBV11-2,-,CASSLGGSGANVLTF,TGTGCCAGCAGCTTGGGCGGGTCCGGGGCCAACGTCCTGACTTTC
TRBJ2-7,TRBD1,TRBV27,few,CASSLARGLEQYF,TGTGCCAGCAGTTTAGCCAGGGGGCTAGAGCAGTACTTC
TRBJ2-1,TRBD1,TRBV7-9,-,CASSPWTGGNEQFF,TGTGCCAGCAGCCCCTGGACAGGGGGCAATGAGCAGTTCTTC
TRBJ2-1,-,TRBV27,-,CASSFMTGTQFF,TGTGCCAGCAGTTTTATGACCGGGACACAGTTCTTC
TRBJ1-1,-,TRBV9,-,CASSPAPQGSIEAFF,TGTGCCAGCAGCCCGGCACCTCAGGGGTCCATCGAAGCTTTCTTT
TRBJ2-1,TRBD2,TRBV7-2,few,CASSLVGGSDEQFF,TGTGCCAGCAGCTTGGTCGGGGGGTCGGATGAGCAGTTCTTC
TRBJ1-2,-,TRBV12-3/TRBV12-4,many,CASSLGGQYGYTF,TGTGCCAGCAGTTTAGGCGGACAGTACGGCTACACCTTC
TRBJ2-3,-,TRBV5-1,-,CASSLAARGADTQYF,TGCGCCAGCAGCTTGGCCGCCAGGGGCGCAGATACGCAGTATTTT